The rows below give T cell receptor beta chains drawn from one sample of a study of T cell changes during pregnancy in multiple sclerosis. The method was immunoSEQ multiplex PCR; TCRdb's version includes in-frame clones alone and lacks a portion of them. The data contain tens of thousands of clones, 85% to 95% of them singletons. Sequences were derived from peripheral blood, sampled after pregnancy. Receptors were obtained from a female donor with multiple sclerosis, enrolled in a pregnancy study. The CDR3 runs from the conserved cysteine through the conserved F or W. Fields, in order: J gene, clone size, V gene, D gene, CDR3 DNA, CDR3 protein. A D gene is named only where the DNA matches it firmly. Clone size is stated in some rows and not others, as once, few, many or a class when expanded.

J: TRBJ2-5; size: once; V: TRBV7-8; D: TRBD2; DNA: TGTGCCAGCAGCCCGGGGGGTAGCGGCCCCAGGGCCCAGTACTTC; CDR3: CASSPGGSGPRAQYF
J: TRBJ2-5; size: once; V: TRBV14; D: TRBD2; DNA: TGTGCCAGCAGCCCGGGACTAGCGGGAGAGTCTCGAGAGACCCAGTACTTC; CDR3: CASSPGLAGESRETQYF
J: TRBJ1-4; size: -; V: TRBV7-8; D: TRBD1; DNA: TGTGCCAGCAGCTTATCCCGGACAGGGGGAGTTGAAAAACTGTTTTTT; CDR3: CASSLSRTGGVEKLFF
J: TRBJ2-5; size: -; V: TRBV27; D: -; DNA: TGTGCCAGCAGTTTATTGGGTGAGGGAGGGGGAGAGACCCAGTACTTC; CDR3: CASSLLGEGGGETQYF
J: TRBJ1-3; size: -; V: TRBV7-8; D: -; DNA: TGTGCCAGCAGCCCTAACTTGCCGGGCTCTGGAAACACCATATATTTT; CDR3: CASSPNLPGSGNTIYF
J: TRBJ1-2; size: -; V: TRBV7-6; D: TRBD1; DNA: TGTGCCAGCAGCCTCACATCTCCGGGACAGGCTTCCTATGGCTACACCTTC; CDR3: CASSLTSPGQASYGYTF
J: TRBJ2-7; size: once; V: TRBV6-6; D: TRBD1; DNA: TGTGCCAGCAGCCGGGACAGGGGATACGAGCAGTACTTC; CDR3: CASSRDRGYEQYF
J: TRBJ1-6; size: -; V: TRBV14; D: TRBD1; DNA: TGTGCCAGCAGCCATGGACAGGGCCGTTCACCCCTCCACTTT; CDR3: CASSHGQGRSPLHF
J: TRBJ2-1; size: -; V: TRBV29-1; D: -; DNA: TGCAGCGTTGAAGCCCCGAGGCGAGGCTCCTACAATGAGCAGTTCTTC; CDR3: CSVEAPRRGSYNEQFF
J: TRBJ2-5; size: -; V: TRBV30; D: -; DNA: TGTGCCTGGAGTACGGGGGGCAGGTTGGAGACCCAGTACTTC; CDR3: CAWSTGGRLETQYF
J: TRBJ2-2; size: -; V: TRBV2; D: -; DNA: TGTGCCAGCAACGGGGGACCCCTCACCGGGGAGCTGTTTTTT; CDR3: CASNGGPLTGELFF
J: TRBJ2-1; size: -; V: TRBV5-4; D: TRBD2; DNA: TGTGCCAGCAGCTTGAAAGTGACTAGCAACTACAATGAGCAGTTCTTC; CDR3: CASSLKVTSNYNEQFF
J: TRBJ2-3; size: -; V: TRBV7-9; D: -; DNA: TGTGCCAGCAGCTTAATCGGACAGTACACAGATACGCAGTATTTT; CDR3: CASSLIGQYTDTQYF
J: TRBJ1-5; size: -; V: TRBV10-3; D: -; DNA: TGTGCCATCAACGATATGAGGGATCAGCCCCAGCATTTT; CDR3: CAINDMRDQPQHF
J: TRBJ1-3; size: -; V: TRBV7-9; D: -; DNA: TGTGCCAGCAGCTTAAGCAGGGGACAAGGAAACACCATATATTTT; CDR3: CASSLSRGQGNTIYF
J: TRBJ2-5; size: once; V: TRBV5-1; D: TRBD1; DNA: TGCGCCAGCAGCTCACAGGGGTCAGGCGAGACCCAGTACTTC; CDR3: CASSSQGSGETQYF
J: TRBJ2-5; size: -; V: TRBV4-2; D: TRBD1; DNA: TGTGCCAGCAGCCAAGATCTAGGGACAGCAGAGACCCAGTACTTC; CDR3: CASSQDLGTAETQYF
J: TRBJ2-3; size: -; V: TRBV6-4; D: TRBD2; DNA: TGTGCCAGCAGTGACGGAGCGGGAGGGAAGGCAGATACGCAGTATTTT; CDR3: CASSDGAGGKADTQYF
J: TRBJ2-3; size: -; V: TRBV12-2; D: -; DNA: TGTGCAAGTCGCTTAGTCCTCCTAGCGGATAGCACAGATACGCAGTATTTT; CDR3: CASRLVLLADSTDTQYF
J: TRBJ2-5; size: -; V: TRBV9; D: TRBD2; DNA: TGTGCCAGCAGCCCCATAGCGGGGGAAGAGACCCAGTACTTC; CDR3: CASSPIAGEETQYF
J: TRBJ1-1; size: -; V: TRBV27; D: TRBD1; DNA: TGTGCCAGCAGTTTGACAGGGGTGAACACTGAAGCTTTCTTT; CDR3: CASSLTGVNTEAFF
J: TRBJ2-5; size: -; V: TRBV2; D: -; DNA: TGTGCCAGCAGTGAAAACACAGTCCAAGAGACCCAGTACTTC; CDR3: CASSENTVQETQYF
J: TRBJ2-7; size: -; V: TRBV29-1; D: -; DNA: TGCAGCGTTGCAGGCCAGGGGATGTCAGACGAGCAGTACTTC; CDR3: CSVAGQGMSDEQYF
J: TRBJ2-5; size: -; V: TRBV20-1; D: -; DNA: TGCAGTGCAAAGCCCAGGGAGACCCAGTACTTC; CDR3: CSAKPRETQYF
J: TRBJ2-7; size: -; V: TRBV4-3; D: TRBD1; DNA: TGCGCCAGCAGCCAAGACACTCAGGGGGCCGAGCAGTACTTC; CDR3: CASSQDTQGAEQYF
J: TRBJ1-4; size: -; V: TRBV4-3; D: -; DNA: TGCGCCAGCAGCCAAAGGGGAGGGAGGGGTGAAAAACTGTTTTTT; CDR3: CASSQRGGRGEKLFF
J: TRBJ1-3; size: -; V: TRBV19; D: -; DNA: TGTGCCAGTAGTATCGGGGGGACACCCCCAAACACCATATATTTT; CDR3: CASSIGGTPPNTIYF
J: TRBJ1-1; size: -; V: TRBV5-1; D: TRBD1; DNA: TGCGCCAGCAGCAGTATGGGACAGCTGAACACTGAAGCTTTCTTT; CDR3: CASSSMGQLNTEAFF
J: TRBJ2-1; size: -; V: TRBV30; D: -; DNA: TGTGCCTGGAGTGTAGGGGGGGGGTACAATGAGCAGTTCTTC; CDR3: CAWSVGGGYNEQFF
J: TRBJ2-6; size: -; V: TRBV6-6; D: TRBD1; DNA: TGTGCCAGCAGTCACTGGACAGGGGACGGGGCCAACGTCCTGACTTTC; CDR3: CASSHWTGDGANVLTF
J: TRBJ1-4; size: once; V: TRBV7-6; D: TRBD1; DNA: TGTGCCAGCATCAAAAACAGGGGGTCTAATGAAAAACTGTTTTTT; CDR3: CASIKNRGSNEKLFF
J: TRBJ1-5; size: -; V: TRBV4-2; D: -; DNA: TGTGCCAGCAGCCAAGATTCCCCCGTCACACAAGGGGTACAGCCCCAGCATTTT; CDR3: CASSQDSPVTQGVQPQHF
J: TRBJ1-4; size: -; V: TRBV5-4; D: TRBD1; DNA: TGTGCCAGCAGCCCGACAGGGCCTAATGAAAAACTGTTTTTT; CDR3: CASSPTGPNEKLFF
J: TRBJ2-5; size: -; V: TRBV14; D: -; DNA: TGTGCCAGCAGCCAAGATGAGGTAGAGACCCAGTACTTC; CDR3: CASSQDEVETQYF
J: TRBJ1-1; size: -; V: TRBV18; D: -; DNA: TGTGCCCAGGCGGTGGGAGCTAACACTGAAGCTTTCTTT; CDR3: CAQAVGANTEAFF
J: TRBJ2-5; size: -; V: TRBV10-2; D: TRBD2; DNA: TGCGCCAGCAGTGATCAACTAGCGGGAGGGCAAGAGACCCAGTACTTC; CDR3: CASSDQLAGGQETQYF
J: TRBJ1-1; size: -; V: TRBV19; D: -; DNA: TGTGCCAGTAGTATCACAGGGAGAAGGAACACTGAAGCTTTCTTT; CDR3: CASSITGRRNTEAFF
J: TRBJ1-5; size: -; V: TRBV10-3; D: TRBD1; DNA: TGTGCCATCAGTTCGGGGACAGATAATCAGCCCCAGCATTTT; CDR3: CAISSGTDNQPQHF
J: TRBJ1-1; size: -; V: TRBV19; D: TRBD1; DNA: TGTGCCAGTGCCCAAGGAAGGGACAGATTTAACACTGAAGCTTTCTTT; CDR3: CASAQGRDRFNTEAFF
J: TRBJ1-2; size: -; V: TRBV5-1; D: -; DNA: TGCGCCAGCAGCTCCTTTAACTATGGCTACACCTTC; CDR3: CASSSFNYGYTF
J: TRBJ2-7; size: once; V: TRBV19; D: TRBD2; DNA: TGTGCCAGTAGTATACCCGGGAGGGGTTACGAGCAGTACTTC; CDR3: CASSIPGRGYEQYF
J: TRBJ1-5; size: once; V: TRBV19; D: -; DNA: TGTGCCAGTAGGTTCAGAACCCTCACTCAGCCCCAGCATTTT; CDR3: CASRFRTLTQPQHF
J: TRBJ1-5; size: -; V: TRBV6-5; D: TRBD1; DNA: TGTGCCAGCAGACCCGGGACAGAGCGTCCCCAGCATTTT; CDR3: CASRPGTERPQHF
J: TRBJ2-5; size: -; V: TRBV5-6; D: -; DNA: TGTGCCAGCAGCTTGCGCAGGGTTAACCAAGAGACCCAGTACTTC; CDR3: CASSLRRVNQETQYF
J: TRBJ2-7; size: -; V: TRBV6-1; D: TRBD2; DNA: TGTGCCAGCAGTGAAGTCCAGGACGGGGGGATCTACGAGCAGTACTTC; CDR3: CASSEVQDGGIYEQYF
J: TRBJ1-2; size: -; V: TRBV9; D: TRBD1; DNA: TGTGCCAGCAGCTTAAGGAGGACAGGAGGCGGCTACACCTTC; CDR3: CASSLRRTGGGYTF
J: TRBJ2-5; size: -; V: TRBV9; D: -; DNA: TGTGCCAGCAGCGCAGAAGCCCCGGTCGGGGAGACCCAGTACTTC; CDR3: CASSAEAPVGETQYF
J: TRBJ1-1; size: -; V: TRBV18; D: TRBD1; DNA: TGTGCCAGCTCCCCCCCCCTTGACAGGGGTAGGACTTTCTTT; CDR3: CASSPPLDRGRTFF
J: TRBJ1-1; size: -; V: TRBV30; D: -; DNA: TGTGCCTGGTCCGACAGAGAAGCTTTCTTT; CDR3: CAWSDREAFF
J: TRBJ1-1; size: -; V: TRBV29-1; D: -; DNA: TGCAGCGTTCGGCGGCTGGCAGGGGTTTTGAACACTGAAGCTTTCTTT; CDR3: CSVRRLAGVLNTEAFF